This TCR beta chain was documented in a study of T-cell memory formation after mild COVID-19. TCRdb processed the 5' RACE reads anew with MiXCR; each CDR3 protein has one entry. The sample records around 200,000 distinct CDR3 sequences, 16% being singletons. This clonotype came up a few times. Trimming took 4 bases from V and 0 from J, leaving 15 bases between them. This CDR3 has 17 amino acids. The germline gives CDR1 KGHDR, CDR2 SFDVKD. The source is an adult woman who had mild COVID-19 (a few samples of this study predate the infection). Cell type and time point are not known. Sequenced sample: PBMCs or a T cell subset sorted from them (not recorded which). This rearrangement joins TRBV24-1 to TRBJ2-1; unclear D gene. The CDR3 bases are TGTGCCACCAGTGACCAAGACTCGCGGAGCTCCTACAATGAGCAGTTCTTC. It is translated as CATSDQDSRSSYNEQFF.